This T cell receptor beta chain is from a study of T cell repertoires in cytomegalovirus infection. This clonotype was seen more than once but under ten times. Germline V lookup: CDR1 GTSNPN, CDR2 SVGIG (reference sequence). The CDR3 runs to 12 residues. V lost 4 bases and J lost 7, with 10 bases in between. TCRdb analysed the reads with MiXCR anew, one entry per CDR3 protein. The sample contains roughly 200,000 distinct CDR3 sequences, 8% to 10% of which appear only once. The sequence came from a human donor in good health (CMV status not recorded). Some clones in this sample may be carry-over from other donors' samples. V gene TRBV30 combines with J gene TRBJ1-4; D is unresolved. Sequencing was carried out using PBMCs. The DNA for the CDR3 is TGTGCCTGGAAGTCAAGATCTGAAAAACTGTTTTTT. This gives the protein CAWKSRSEKLFF.